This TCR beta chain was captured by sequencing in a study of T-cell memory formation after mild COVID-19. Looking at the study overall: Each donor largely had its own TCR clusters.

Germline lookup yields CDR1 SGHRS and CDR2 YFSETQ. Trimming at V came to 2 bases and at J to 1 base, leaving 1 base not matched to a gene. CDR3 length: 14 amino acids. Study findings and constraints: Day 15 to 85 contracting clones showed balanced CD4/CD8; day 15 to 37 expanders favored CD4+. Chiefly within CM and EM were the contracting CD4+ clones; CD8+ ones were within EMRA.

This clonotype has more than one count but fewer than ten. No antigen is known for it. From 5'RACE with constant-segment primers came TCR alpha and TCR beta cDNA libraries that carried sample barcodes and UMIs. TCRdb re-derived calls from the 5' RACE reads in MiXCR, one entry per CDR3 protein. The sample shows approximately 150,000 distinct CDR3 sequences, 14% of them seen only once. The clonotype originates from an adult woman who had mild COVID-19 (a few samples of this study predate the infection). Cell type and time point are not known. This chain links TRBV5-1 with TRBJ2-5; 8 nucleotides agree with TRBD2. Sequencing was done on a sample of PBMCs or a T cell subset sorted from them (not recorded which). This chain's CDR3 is CASSFGTSQETQYF. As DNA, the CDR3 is TGCGCCAGCAGCTTCGGGACTAGCCAAGAGACCCAGTACTTC.